Each of the 2 T cell receptor beta chains below was sequenced from the same sample in a study of blood T cell repertoires in COVID-19 (TCRdb year 2020). Library construction relied on the immunoSEQ multiplex PCR assay. The source is immuneACCESS, and TCRdb retained only in-frame sequences with V and J called. Part of the clones is not carried over; for the studies checked, unresolved V genes explain less than half of this, and the remainder is unexplained. The sample includes some 330,000 clones, with approximately 88% observed a single time. The top ten clonotypes cover about 5% of the sample. The sequencing input was PBMCs or T cells enriched from blood (not recorded which). All receptors derive from a man between 25 and 39 years old who had recovered from COVID-19.

The chain joins TRBV19 to TRBJ1-5, with TRBD1 identical over 7 bases. Germline values: CDR1 LNHDA, CDR2 SQIVND (reference sequence). V lost 0 bases to trimming and J lost 6 bases; unmatched junction nucleotides: 8. CDR3 size: 16 residues. DNA for the CDR3: TGTGCCAGTAGTATAGATCCGCACAGGGGACGTCAGCCCCAGCATTTT. Amino acid sequence: CASSIDPHRGRQPQHF.

This clone was counted a few times. This chain joins TRBV28 and TRBJ1-5, with D perhaps TRBD1 (5 bases). Germline CDR1 MDHEN, CDR2 SYDVKM. The CDR3 is 15 residues long. V dropped 2 bases and J dropped 1 base, with 9 bases sitting between them. In DNA, the CDR3 is TGTGCCAGCAGTTTAAGGGGAGGGAGCAATCAGCCCCAGCATTTT. Protein: CASSLRGGSNQPQHF.